This TCR beta chain was obtained from a study of cytomegalovirus exposure and HLA in healthy donors. Germline V gene lookup returns CDR1 MDHEN and CDR2 SYDVKM. V lost 5 bases and J lost 5; bases outside the gene matches: 6. The CDR3 sequence is 14 residues long. The primer mix had 60 Vbeta and 13 Jbeta primers. Clones were sequenced by immunoSEQ multiplex PCR, and TCRdb holds only the in-frame ones, with some missing. The sample carries 90,000 to 100,000 clones, 82% recorded once. The V gene is TRBV28, the J gene TRBJ1-5; 7 positions match TRBD1. The specimen was PBMCs. The sequence was obtained from a man aged 50-60 years in good health and CMV-seronegative. The CDR3 loop reads CASSVRDRYQPQHF. DNA for the CDR3: TGTGCCAGCAGTGTCCGGGACAGATATCAGCCCCAGCATTTT. Combining the CDR3 with reference TRBV28 and TRBJ1-5 gives the whole variable domain DVKVTQSSRYLVKRTGEKVFLECVQDMDHENMFWYRQDPGLGLRLIYFSYDVKMKEKGDIPEGYSVSREKKERFSLILESASTNQTSMYLCASSVRDRYQPQHFGDGTRLSIL.